This entry concerns a single T cell receptor beta chain. The target antigen is unknown. This sample was included in a study of T cell repertoires in cytomegalovirus infection. At the level of the study: Shared public TCR beta signatures pointed to both CMV infection and a matching HLA type.

TCRdb passed the reads through MiXCR, listing each CDR3 protein once. Here the sample spans around 310,000 distinct CDR3 sequences, almost 30% being singletons. Germline V gene lookup returns CDR1 SGHTA and CDR2 FQGNSA. The CDR3 length is 12 residues. Trimming took 2 bases from V and 8 from J, leaving 9 bases between them. The chain recombines TRBV7-2 with TRBJ1-2; D possibly corresponds to TRBD1 (5 bases). Sequenced here: cultured PBMCs, sampled from culture after CMV antigen stimulation. The TCR was taken from a human donor in good health (CMV status not recorded). Some clones in this sample may be carry-over from other donors' samples. The CDR3 is CASSLYGHGYTF. For the CDR3, the DNA is TGTGCCAGCAGCTTATACGGACACGGCTACACCTTC.